The 3 T cell receptor beta chains reported below all come from one sample, sequenced in a study of shared clonotypes between healthy human individuals. Selected positively for CCR7 and CD45RO-negative, naive CD8 cells excluded terminally differentiated effector memory CD45RA+ cells. Generated by immunoSEQ multiplex PCR, the TCRdb table keeps only in-frame clones and is missing some. The repertoire has hundreds of thousands of clones, about 97% of them found once; the top ten carry about 0.25%. Sequencing used naive CD8+ T cells sorted from blood. These receptors all stem from a man younger than 45 in good health.

CDR3 DNA sequence: TGTGCCAGCAGTTTATACAAGACTGTAACCTACGAGCAGTACTTC. This gives the protein CASSLYKTVTYEQYF. This sequence joins TRBV27 and TRBJ2-7; D is unresolved. CDR1 and CDR2 from the germline V gene are MNHEY and SMNVEV (reference sequence). Trimming took 1 base from V and 2 from J, leaving 12 bases between them. CDR3 size: 15 residues.

The CDR3 DNA reads TGTGCCAGCTCACCAGAGGACAGGGGGTACGAGCAGTACTTC. It is translated as CASSPEDRGYEQYF. The chain employs TRBV18 and TRBJ2-7; 10 bases are a match to TRBD1. The CDR3 has 14 residues. Germline-derived CDR1 and CDR2 are KGHSH and LQKENI. The J segment lost 4 bases and the V segment lost 2 bases, leaving 2 bases of the junction unmatched.

This chain uses TRBV9 with TRBJ1-2; D gene unclear. The V gene's germline CDR1 is SGDLS and CDR2 YYNGEE. The V gene lost 1 base and the J gene lost 2 bases, with 18 bases spanning the gap. CDR3 size: 17 residues. The CDR3: CASSVTLNHGTNYGYTF. DNA of the CDR3: TGTGCCAGCAGCGTAACACTGAACCACGGTACGAACTATGGCTACACCTTC.